This T cell receptor (beta chain) is from a study of CXCR3-negative and CXCR3-positive naive CD8 T cells (dated 2019 in TCRdb). In the study overall: In total, about 140 million TRB reads were obtained, or roughly 1.5 +/- 0.3 million reads per library. Data from roughly twelve donors, pooled across two independent experiments, went into the diversity and physicochemical repertoire analyses. TRBV-TRBJ cluster analysis included naive subsets from a handful of donors and memory cells from 3 donors.

The germline V gene provides CDR1 SQVTM and CDR2 ANQGSEA. The CDR3 sequence holds 11 residues, the cysteine and phenylalanine included. The DNA is unrecorded. As for this clonotype: This receptor's antigen is unknown.

TCRdb records NextSeq 550 as the sequencer. The Human TCR Profiling Kit (MiLaboratory) was used to prepare UMI-labeled 5' RACE TRB cDNA libraries. cDNA synthesis used the entire amount of extracted RNA, and PCR amplification then used the entire amount of cDNA produced. Libraries were prepared in parallel with an identical number of PCR cycles. The study's processing was this. With a requirement of at least two reads per UMI, MIGEC and MiXCR extracted about 53,000 +/- 9,400 unique UMI-labeled TRB cDNA molecules per library. An average of around 40,000 +/- 10,000 functional in-frame TRB CDR3 nucleotide clonotypes without stop codons was found per library. After each sample was downsampled to 5000 UMI-labeled TRB molecules, VDJtools was used to calculate diversity metrics such as normalized Shannon-Wiener and Chao1. VDJtools computed clonotype-size-weighted physicochemical properties of the central five CDR3 residues: interaction energy, strength, volume and Kidera factor 4. TCRdb reprocessed the reads and assigns one entry to each CDR3 protein sequence, leaving out DNA. The V and J calls shown here were made by TCRdb, not taken from the authors' results. The sample's clone listing holds roughly 130,000 distinct CDR3 sequences. 0.59% of the sample comes from the top ten.

Study-wide conclusions, independent of this receptor: Repertoire diversity was comparably high in both naive subsets but much lower in memory CD8+ T cells. Compared with CXCR3-negative naive cells, CXCR3-positive naive cells had TRB CDR3s with higher hydrophobicity (lower Kidera factor 4), lower energy, and higher strength and volume indices. Freshly isolated PBMCs were used for most assays because CXCR3 expression partially decreased after cryopreservation. Because surface CD5, which is linked to self-reactivity in mice, was comparable between the naive subsets, TCR interaction strength was also inferred from the physicochemical properties of TRB CDR3s. Similar TRBV-TRBJ usage was shown by naive CXCR3-negative and CXCR3-positive cells from the same donor, whereas distinct patterns were shown by memory cells.

For every CD8+ T cell subset, approximately 330,000 cells were flow-sorted straight into RLT lysis buffer, and each subset was sorted in triplicate. Naive CD8+ T cells were defined stringently as CD45RO-CCR7+CD27+CD95- to exclude memory contaminants. Peripheral blood mononuclear cells were isolated from buffy coats by standard density gradient centrifugation. A FACSAria III was used to flow-sort naive CD8+ T cells into CXCR3-negative and CXCR3-positive populations. An RNeasy Mini Kit was used to extract total RNA from the sorted cells. This clonotype originated in a human donor in good health. Some clones in this sample may be carry-over from other donors' samples. The material sequenced was naive CXCR3+ CD8+ T cells from blood. The cell subset or site label for this specimen denotes: CD45RO-CCR7+CD27+CD95- naive CD8+ T cells expressing CXCR3 (TNR3+). The sequence joins TRBV29-1 to TRBJ1-2. The CDR3 protein is CSVPENYGYTF.